The 7 T cell receptor beta chains below come from one sample, sequenced in a study of CD8 T cells in Susac syndrome. The authors reverse transcribed roughly 0.5 to 1 ug RNA with random hexamers. TCRdb ran MiXCR on the immunoSEQ multiplex PCR reads and lists one entry per CDR3 protein. Among some 180,000 distinct CDR3 sequences listed, 91% were seen once. Sequencing was carried out using CD4+ T cells from PBMCs. The receptors stem from a human donor with Susac syndrome.

A single count supports this clonotype. The chain combines TRBV29-1 with TRBJ2-4; D perhaps matches TRBD2 (5 bases). Trimming left V 7 bases short and J 0 bases short, with 10 bases between. The CDR3 is 13 amino acids. The germline V gene has CDR1 SQVTM and CDR2 ANQGSEA. CDR3 amino acids: CSAGGLAKNIQYF. The CDR3 DNA reads as TGCAGCGCTGGAGGTCTAGCCAAAAACATTCAGTACTTC.

This clonotype was counted between two and nine times. The V gene is TRBV7-9, the J gene TRBJ2-4; D unresolved. CDR3 length equals 17 residues. Trimming left V 4 bases short and J 0 bases short, with 16 bases between. Germline-derived CDR1 and CDR2 are SEHNR and FQNEAQ (reference sequence). CDR3 bases: TGTGCCAGCAGCTCCCCCACTTCCTCCCTAGCCAAAAACATTCAGTACTTC. Translated: CASSSPTSSLAKNIQYF. The full variable domain, completed using reference TRBV7-9 and TRBJ2-4, is DTGVSQNPRHKITKRGQNVTFRCDPISEHNRLYWYRQTLGQGPEFLTYFQNEAQLEKSRLLSDRFSAERPKGSFSTLEIQRTEQGDSAMYLCASSSPTSSLAKNIQYFGAGTRLSVL.

This chain links TRBV18 with TRBJ1-2, with D unclear. Germline CDR1 and CDR2: KGHSH and LQKENI. This CDR3 comprises 12 residues. V lost 3 bases and J lost 7, with 9 bases in between. The chain's CDR3 is CASSPLPSGYTF. The DNA for the CDR3 is TGTGCCAGCTCACCGCTTCCCTCTGGCTACACCTTC.

V is TRBV5-1 and J is TRBJ1-2, with D possibly matching TRBD1 (5 bases). CDR3 length equals 14 residues. V was shortened by 1 base and J by 5 bases, with 12 bases between the two germline ends. From germline, CDR1 is SGHRS and CDR2 YFSETQ. The CDR3 sequence is CASSLTREGYGYTF. For the CDR3, the DNA is TGCGCCAGCAGCTTGACCAGGGAAGGGTATGGCTACACCTTC.

V and J are TRBV11-2 and TRBJ1-2, with D possibly TRBD1 on 6 matching bases. Trimming removed 4 bases from V and 4 bases from J, with 13 bases in between. This CDR3 spans 14 amino acids. Germline CDR1 SGHAT, CDR2 FQNNGV. The DNA for the CDR3 is TGTGCCAGCAGCTCCCCGGGACACCCCTATGGCTACACCTTC. Its protein product is CASSSPGHPYGYTF.

The rearrangement links TRBV20-1 to TRBJ2-6; unclear D gene. Trimming pared 3 bases from V and 2 bases from J, leaving 8 bases between. CDR1 and CDR2 from the germline V gene are DFQATT and SNEGSKA (reference sequence). There are 14 residues in the CDR3. The CDR3 region has the DNA TGCAGTGCTAGGAAAACCGCTGGGGCCAACGTCCTGACTTTC. Translation gives CSARKTAGANVLTF.

J is TRBJ1-1 and V is TRBV20-1; D not certain. The CDR3 consists of 11 residues. Germline V CDR1 and CDR2: DFQATT, SNEGSKA (reference sequence). Deletions cut 5 bases from V and 3 bases from J, with 7 bases between. CDR3 residues: CSACIDTEAFF. The CDR3 DNA reads TGCAGTGCTTGTATTGACACTGAAGCTTTCTTT.